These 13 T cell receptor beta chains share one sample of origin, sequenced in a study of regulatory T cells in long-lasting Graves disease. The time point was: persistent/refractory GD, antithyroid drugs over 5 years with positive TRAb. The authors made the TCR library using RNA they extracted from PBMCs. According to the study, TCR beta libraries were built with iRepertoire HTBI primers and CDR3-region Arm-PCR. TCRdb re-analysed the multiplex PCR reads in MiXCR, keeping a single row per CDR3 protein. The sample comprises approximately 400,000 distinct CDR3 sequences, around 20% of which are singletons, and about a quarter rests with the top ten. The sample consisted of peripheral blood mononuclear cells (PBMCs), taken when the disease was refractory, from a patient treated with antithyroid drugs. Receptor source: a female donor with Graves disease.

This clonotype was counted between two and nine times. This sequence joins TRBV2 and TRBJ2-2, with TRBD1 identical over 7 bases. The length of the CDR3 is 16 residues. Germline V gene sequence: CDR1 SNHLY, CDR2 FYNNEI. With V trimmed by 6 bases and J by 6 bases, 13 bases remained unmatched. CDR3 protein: CASRKGSTGVPGELFF. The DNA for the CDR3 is TGTGCCAGCAGGAAAGGGTCAACAGGGGTACCCGGGGAGCTGTTTTTT.

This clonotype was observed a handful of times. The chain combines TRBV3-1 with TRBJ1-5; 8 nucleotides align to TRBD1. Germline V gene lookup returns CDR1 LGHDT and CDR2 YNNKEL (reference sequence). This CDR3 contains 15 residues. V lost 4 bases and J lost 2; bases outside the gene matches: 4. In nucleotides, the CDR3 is TGTGCCAGCAGCCGATCAGGGGGCCGCAATCAGCCCCAGCATTTT. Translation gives CASSRSGGRNQPQHF.

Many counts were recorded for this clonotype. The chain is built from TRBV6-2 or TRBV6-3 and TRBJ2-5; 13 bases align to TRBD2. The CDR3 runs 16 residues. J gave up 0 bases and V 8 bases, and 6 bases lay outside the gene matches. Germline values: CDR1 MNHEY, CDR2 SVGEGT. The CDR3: CASSGTSGNHQETQYF. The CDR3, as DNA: TGTGCCAGCTCCGGGACTAGCGGGAACCACCAAGAGACCCAGTACTTC.

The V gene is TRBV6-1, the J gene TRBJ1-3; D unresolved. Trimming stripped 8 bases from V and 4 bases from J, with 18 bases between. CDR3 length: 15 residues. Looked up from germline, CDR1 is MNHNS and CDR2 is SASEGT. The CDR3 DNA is TGTGCCAGCTCAAGTCAATGGGGTACGGGAAACACCATATATTTT. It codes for CASSSQWGTGNTIYF.

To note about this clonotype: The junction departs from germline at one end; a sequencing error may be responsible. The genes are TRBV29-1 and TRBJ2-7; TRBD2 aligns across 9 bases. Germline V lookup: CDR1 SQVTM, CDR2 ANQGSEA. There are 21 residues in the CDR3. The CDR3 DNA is TGCAGCGTTCATTGCGGGAGGGTTAAGTATCTTACCCCGAGACTCCCCTACGAGCGGTACTTC. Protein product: CSVHCGRVKYLTPRLPYERYF.

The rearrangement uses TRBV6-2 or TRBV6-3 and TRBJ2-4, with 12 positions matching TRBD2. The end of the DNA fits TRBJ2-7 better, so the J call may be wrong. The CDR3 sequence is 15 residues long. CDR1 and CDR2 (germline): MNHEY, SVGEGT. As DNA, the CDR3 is TGTGCCAGCAGTCGGACTAGCGGGATATCGGCCGAGCAGTACTTC. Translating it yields CASSRTSGISAEQYF.

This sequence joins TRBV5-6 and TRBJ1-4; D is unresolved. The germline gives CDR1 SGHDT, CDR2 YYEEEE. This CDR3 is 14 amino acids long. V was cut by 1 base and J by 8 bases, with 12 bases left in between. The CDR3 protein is CASSLIAVGEKLFF. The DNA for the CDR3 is TGTGCCAGCAGCTTGATCGCCGTCGGGGAAAAACTGTTTTTT. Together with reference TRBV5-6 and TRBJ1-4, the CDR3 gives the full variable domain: DAGVTQSPTHLIKTRGQQVTLRCSPKSGHDTVSWYQQALGQGPQFIFQYYEEEERQRGNFPDRFSGHQFPNYSSELNVNALLLGDSALYLCASSLIAVGEKLFFGSGTQLSVL.

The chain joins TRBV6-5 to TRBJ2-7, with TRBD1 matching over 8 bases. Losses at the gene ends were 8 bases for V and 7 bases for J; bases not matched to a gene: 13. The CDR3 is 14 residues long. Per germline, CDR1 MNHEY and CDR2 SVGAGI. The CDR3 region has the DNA TGTGCCAGCGGTTGGGGGCAGGGGGCGGGTGAGCAGTACTTC. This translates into CASGWGQGAGEQYF.

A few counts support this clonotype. The CDR3 protein is CASSPRQGVNYGYTF. For the CDR3, the DNA is TGTGCCAGCAGCCCTAGACAGGGGGTTAACTATGGCTACACCTTC. The chain combines TRBV7-2 with TRBJ1-2; 9 bases fit TRBD1. V dropped 5 bases and J dropped 1; count of bases not matched to a gene: 5. From germline, CDR1 is SGHTA and CDR2 FQGNSA. CDR3 length: 15 residues.

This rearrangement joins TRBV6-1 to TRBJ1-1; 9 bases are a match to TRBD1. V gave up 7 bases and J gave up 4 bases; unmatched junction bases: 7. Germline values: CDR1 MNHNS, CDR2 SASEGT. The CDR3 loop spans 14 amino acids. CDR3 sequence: CASTFTGGGTEAFF. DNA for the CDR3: TGTGCCAGCACCTTTACAGGGGGCGGCACTGAAGCTTTCTTT.

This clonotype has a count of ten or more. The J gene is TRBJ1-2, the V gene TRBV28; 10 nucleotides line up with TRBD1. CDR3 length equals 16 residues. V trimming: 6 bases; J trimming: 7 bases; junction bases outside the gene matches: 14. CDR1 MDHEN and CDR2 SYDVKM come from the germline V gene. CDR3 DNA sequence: TGTGCCAGCAGAGAGACAGGGGGCGTAGTTTCTCGTGGCTACACCTTC. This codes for CASRETGGVVSRGYTF.

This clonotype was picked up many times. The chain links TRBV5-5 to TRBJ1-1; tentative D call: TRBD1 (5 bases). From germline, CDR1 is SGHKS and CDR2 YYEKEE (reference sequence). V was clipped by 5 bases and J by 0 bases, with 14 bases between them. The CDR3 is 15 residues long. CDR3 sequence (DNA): TGTGCCAGCAGGGTTGCGATGGGGGTGAACACTGAAGCTTTCTTT. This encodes CASRVAMGVNTEAFF.

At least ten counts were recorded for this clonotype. The CDR3 loop reads CASSNYDGETQYF. The CDR3 DNA is TGTGCCAGTTCCAACTATGATGGAGAGACCCAGTACTTC. V usage is TRBV18 and J usage is TRBJ2-5; the D is unclear. The V and J ends lost 9 bases and 4 bases respectively, with 15 bases between them. This CDR3 contains 13 residues. CDR1 is KGHSH, CDR2 LQKENI, per germline.